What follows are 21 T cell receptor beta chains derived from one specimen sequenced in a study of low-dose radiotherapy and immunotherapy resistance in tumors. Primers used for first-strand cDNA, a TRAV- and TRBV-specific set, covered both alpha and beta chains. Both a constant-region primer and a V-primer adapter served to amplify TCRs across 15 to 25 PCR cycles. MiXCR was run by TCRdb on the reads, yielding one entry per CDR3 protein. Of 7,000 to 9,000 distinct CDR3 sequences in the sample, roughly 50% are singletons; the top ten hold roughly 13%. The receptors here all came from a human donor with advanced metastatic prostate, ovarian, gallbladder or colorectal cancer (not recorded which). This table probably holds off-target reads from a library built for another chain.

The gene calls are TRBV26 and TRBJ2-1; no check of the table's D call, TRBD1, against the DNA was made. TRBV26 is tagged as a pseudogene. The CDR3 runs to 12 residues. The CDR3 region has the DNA TGTGCCAGCAGTAACAGGGACAATGAGCAGTTCTTC. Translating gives CASSNRDNEQFF.

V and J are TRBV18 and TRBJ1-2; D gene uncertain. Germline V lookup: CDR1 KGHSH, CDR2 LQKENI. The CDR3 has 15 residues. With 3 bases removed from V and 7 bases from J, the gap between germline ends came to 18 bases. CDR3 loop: CASSPSTETSRGYTF. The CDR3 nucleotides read TGTGCCAGCTCACCTAGCACCGAGACTTCTCGTGGCTACACCTTC.

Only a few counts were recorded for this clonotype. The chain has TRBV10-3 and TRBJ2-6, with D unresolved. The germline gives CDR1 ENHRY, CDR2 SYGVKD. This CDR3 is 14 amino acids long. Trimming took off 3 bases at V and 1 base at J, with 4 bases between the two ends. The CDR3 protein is CAISDGSGANVLTF. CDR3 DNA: TGTGCCATCAGTGATGGATCTGGGGCCAACGTCCTGACTTTC.

CDR3 protein: CASSYDSREKAKNIQYF. The CDR3 region has the DNA TGTGCCAGCAGTTACGACTCAAGGGAGAAGGCCAAAAACATTCAGTACTTC. The chain employs TRBV6-5 and TRBJ2-4; TRBD2 is a possible D gene (5 bases). Germline V gives CDR1 MNHEY, CDR2 SVGAGI. With 2 bases removed from V and 1 base from J, the gap between germline ends came to 15 bases. This CDR3 has 17 residues.

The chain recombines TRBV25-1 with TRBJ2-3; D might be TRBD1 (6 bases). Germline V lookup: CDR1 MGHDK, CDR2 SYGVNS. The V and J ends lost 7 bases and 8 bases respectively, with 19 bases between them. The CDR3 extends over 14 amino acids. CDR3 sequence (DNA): TGTGCCAGCATCGACAGGAATCCCTCGGGTACGCAGTATTTT. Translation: CASIDRNPSGTQYF.

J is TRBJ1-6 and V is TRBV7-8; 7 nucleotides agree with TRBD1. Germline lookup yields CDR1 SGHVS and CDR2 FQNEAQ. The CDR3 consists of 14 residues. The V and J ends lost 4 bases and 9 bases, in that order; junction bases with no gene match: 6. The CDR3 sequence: CASSSGQDSSPLHF. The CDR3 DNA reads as TGTGCCAGCAGCTCCGGACAGGACAGTTCACCCCTCCACTTT.

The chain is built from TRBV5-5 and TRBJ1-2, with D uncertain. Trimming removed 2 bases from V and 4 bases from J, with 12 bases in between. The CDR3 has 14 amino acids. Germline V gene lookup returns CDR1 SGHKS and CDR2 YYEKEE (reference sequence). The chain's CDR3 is CASSFEQSFYGYTF. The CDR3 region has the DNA TGTGCCAGCAGCTTTGAGCAGTCCTTCTATGGCTACACCTTC.

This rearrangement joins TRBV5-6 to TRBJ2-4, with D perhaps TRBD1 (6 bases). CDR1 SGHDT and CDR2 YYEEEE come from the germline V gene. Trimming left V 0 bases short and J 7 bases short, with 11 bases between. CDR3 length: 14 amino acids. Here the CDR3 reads CASSLDRVVNIQYF. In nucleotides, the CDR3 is TGTGCCAGCAGCTTGGACAGGGTAGTTAACATTCAGTACTTC.

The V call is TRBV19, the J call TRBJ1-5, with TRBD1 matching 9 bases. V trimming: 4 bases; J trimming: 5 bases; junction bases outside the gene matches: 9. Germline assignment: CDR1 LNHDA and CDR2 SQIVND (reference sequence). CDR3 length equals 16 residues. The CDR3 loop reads CASSRGRDRDHQPQHF. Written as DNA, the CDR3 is TGTGCCAGTAGTAGGGGCCGGGACAGGGACCATCAGCCCCAGCATTTT.

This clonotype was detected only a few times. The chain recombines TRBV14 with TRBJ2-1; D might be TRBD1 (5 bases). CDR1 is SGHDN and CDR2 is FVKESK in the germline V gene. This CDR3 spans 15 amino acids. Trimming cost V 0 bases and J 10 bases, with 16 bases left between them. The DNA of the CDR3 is TGTGCCAGCAGCCAAGAAACAGGTAGACAAGGGGAGCAGTTCTTC. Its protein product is CASSQETGRQGEQFF.

CDR3 DNA sequence: TGTGCCACCAAGACAGGGTCTAACGGGGCCAACGTCCTGACTTTC. Protein sequence: CATKTGSNGANVLTF. The chain uses TRBV28 and TRBJ2-6; 7 positions match TRBD1. From germline, CDR1 is MDHEN and CDR2 SYDVKM. Unmatched junction bases numbered 10, after V lost 10 bases and J lost 4 bases. The CDR3 runs 15 residues.

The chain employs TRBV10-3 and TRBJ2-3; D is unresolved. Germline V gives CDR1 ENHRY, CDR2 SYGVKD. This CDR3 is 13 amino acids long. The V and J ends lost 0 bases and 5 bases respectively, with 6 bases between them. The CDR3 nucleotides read TGTGCCATCAGTGAGTCGCTGAAAGATACGCAGTATTTT. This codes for CAISESLKDTQYF.

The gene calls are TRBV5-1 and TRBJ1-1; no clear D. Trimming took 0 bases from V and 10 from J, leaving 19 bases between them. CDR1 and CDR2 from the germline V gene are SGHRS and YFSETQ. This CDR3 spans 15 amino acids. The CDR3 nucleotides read TGCGCCAGCAGCTTGGGATCAGACGTCGGCCGGGTAGCTTTCTTT. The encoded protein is CASSLGSDVGRVAFF. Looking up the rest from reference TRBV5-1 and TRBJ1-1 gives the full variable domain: KAGVTQTPRYLIKTRGQQVTLSCSPISGHRSVSWYQQTPGQGLQFLFEYFSETQRNKGNFPGRFSGRQFSNSRSEMNVSTLELGDSALYLCASSLGSDVGRVAFFGQGTRLTVV.

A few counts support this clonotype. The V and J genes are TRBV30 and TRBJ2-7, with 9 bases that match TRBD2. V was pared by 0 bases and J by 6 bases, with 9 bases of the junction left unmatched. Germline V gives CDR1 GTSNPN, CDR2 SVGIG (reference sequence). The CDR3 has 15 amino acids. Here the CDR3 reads CAWSVGSSGMSEQYF. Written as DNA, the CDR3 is TGTGCCTGGAGTGTTGGGTCTAGCGGGATGTCCGAGCAGTACTTC.

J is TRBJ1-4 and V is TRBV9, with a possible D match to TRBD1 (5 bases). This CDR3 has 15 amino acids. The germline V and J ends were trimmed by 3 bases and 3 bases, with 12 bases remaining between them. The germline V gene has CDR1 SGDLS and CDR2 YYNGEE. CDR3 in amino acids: CASSGPGAANEKLFF. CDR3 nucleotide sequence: TGTGCCAGCAGCGGACCCGGGGCGGCTAATGAAAAACTGTTTTTT.

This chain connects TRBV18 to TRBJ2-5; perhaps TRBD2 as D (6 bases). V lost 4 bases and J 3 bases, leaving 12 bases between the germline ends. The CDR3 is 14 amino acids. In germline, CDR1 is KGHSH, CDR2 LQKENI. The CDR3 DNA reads TGTGCCAGCTCACGGGGCCGGAGGGAAGAGACCCAGTACTTC. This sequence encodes CASSRGRREETQYF.

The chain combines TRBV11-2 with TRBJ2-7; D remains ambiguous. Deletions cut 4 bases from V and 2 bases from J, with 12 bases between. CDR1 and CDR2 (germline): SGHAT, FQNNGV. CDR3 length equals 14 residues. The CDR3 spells CASSSSGSAYEQYF. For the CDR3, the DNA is TGTGCCAGCAGCTCGAGTGGGTCAGCCTACGAGCAGTACTTC.

The CDR3, as DNA: TGTGCCAGCAGCTGGACTAGCGGTGGAGCGGGGACAGATACGCAGTATTTT. It yields the protein CASSWTSGGAGTDTQYF. The V and J genes are TRBV3-1 and TRBJ2-3; 10 bases fit TRBD2. This CDR3 spans 17 amino acids. Germline-derived CDR1 and CDR2 are LGHDT and YNNKEL (reference sequence). V lost 5 bases and J lost 3; bases outside the gene matches: 11.

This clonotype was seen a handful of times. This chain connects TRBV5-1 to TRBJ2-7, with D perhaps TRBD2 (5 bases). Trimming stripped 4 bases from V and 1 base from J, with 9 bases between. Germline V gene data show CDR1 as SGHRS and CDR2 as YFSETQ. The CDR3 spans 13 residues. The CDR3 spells CASSREQSYEQYF. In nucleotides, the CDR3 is TGCGCCAGCAGCCGGGAACAATCCTACGAGCAGTACTTC.

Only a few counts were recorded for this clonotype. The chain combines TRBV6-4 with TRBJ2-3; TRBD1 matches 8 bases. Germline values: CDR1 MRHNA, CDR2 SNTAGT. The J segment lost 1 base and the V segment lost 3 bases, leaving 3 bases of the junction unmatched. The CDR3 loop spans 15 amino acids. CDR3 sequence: CASSEETGGTDTQYF. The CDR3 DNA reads TGTGCCAGCAGTGAAGAGACAGGGGGCACAGATACGCAGTATTTT.

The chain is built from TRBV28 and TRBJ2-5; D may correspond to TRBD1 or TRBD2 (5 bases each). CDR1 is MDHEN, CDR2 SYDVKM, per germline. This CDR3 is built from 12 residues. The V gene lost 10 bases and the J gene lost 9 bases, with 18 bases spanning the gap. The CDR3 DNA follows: TGTGCCACTACGGGACGGTCCGTGGCCCAGTACTTC. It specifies CATTGRSVAQYF.